This TCR beta chain comes out of a study of PD-1 blockade in classical Hodgkin lymphoma. At the level of the study: Patients were administered nivolumab (3 mg/kg intravenously) every 2 weeks.

Study results and caveats: Diversity in CD4+ TCRs, unlike that measured in CD8+ TCRs, had risen significantly by C4D1. Complete responders had baseline diversity similar to newly diagnosed patients.

With regard to this clone: Its antigen is not identified.

With no exception, relapse followed autologous stem cell transplantation in all patients, and brentuximab vedotin exposure varied. Sequencing used immunoSEQ multiplex PCR; TCRdb keeps in-frame clones, though not all of them. In the table there are 40,000 to 50,000 clones, around four fifths of which are singletons. The sample consisted of peripheral blood mononuclear cells (PBMCs), taken at baseline. This receptor was taken from a human donor with classical Hodgkin lymphoma.

In DNA, the CDR3 is TGTGCCAGCAGCTTAGTATACCTAGCGGGGGAGACGCAGTATTTT. Its protein product is CASSLVYLAGETQYF. The chain combines TRBV7-2 with TRBJ2-3; TRBD2 agrees at 10 bases. This CDR3 has 15 residues. After removal of 1 base from V and 9 bases from J, the junction contained 7 bases not matched to a gene. Germline V CDR1 and CDR2: SGHTA, FQGNSA.